This is a list of T cell receptor beta chains from one sample in a study of long-term antiretroviral therapy in people with HIV. Repertoires were generated with immunoSEQ multiplex PCR, while TCRdb's copy carries only in-frame clones and drops some. The sample lists about 22,000 clones; roughly three quarters were seen once. The sample consisted of unsorted PBMCs, taken around 1.8 years before starting antiretroviral therapy. All receptors derive from a woman aged 40-49 years with HIV. The CDR3 runs from the conserved cysteine through the conserved F or W. Each record gives: D gene, V gene, J gene, clone size, CDR3 protein, CDR3 DNA. D genes are given only for firm matches. Clone size appears in some rows only: once, few, many, or a class for an expanded clone.

>TRBD2|TRBV7-8|TRBJ2-5|once
CASSLGPSGKETQYF
TGTGCCAGCAGCTTAGGTCCTAGCGGGAAAGAGACCCAGTACTTC
>TRBD2|TRBV5-1|TRBJ2-5|NA
CASSLVGQLAGGPETQYF
TGCGCCAGCAGCTTGGTAGGGCAACTAGCGGGAGGTCCAGAGACCCAGTACTTC
>TRBD2|TRBV5-6|TRBJ2-7|NA
CASTSGYEQYF
TGTGCCAGTACTAGCGGCTACGAGCAGTACTTC
>NA|TRBV6-6|TRBJ1-2|NA
CASSYSKQGGYGYTF
TGTGCCAGCAGTTACTCGAAACAGGGCGGCTATGGCTACACCTTC
>NA|TRBV30|TRBJ2-1|NA
CAWSLHQNEQFF
TGTGCCTGGAGTCTCCACCAAAATGAGCAGTTCTTC
>TRBD1|TRBV19|TRBJ1-2|NA
CASSIEETGGGGYTF
TGTGCCAGTAGTATAGAAGAAACAGGGGGGGGAGGCTACACCTTC
>TRBD2|TRBV19|TRBJ2-5|once
CASSIDRGSGTETQYF
TGTGCCAGTAGTATAGATCGAGGCAGCGGGACTGAGACCCAGTACTTC
>TRBD2|TRBV19|TRBJ2-5|few
CASSSLASGGQETQYF
TGTGCCAGTAGTTCCCTCGCTAGCGGGGGGCAAGAGACCCAGTACTTC
>NA|TRBV4-1|TRBJ1-4|NA
CASSQDTGAANEKLFF
TGCGCCAGCAGCCAAGATACGGGGGCGGCTAATGAAAAACTGTTTTTT
>NA|TRBV7-9|TRBJ2-5|NA
CASSLAGVETQYF
TGTGCCAGCAGCTTAGCGGGAGTAGAGACCCAGTACTTC
>NA|TRBV5-1|TRBJ2-7|NA
CASSLGAGRSYEQYF
TGCGCCAGCAGCTTGGGGGCGGGACGCTCCTACGAGCAGTACTTC
>TRBD1|TRBV5-8|TRBJ2-6|NA
CASSLVTGVGANVLTF
TGTGCCAGCAGCTTGGTCACAGGGGTTGGGGCCAACGTCCTGACTTTC
>NA|TRBV5-4|TRBJ2-1|once
CASSFEHNEQFF
TGTGCCAGCAGCTTTGAGCACAATGAGCAGTTCTTC
>TRBD2|TRBV11-2|TRBJ2-3|few
CASSPRLAGFTDTQYF
TGTGCCAGCAGCCCGCGACTAGCGGGGTTCACAGATACGCAGTATTTT
>NA|TRBV10-2|TRBJ2-7|NA
CASSEWGGDEQYF
TGCGCCAGCAGTGAGTGGGGGGGCGACGAGCAGTACTTC
>NA|TRBV5-4|TRBJ1-3|NA
CASSQALSGNTIYF
TGTGCCAGCAGCCAGGCGCTAAGTGGAAACACCATATATTTT
>NA|TRBV30|TRBJ1-2|NA
CAWRGKVLGYGYTF
TGTGCCTGGAGGGGGAAGGTATTGGGCTATGGCTACACCTTC
>NA|TRBV9|TRBJ1-2|NA
CASSEGPGYYGYTF
TGTGCCAGCAGCGAGGGGCCGGGGTACTATGGCTACACCTTC
>NA|TRBV6-1|TRBJ1-5|NA
CASSESLTLPNQPQHF
TGTGCCAGCAGTGAGAGTCTCACTCTCCCCAATCAGCCCCAGCATTTT
>NA|TRBV7-9|TRBJ2-5|NA
CASSLAVSETQYF
TGTGCCAGCAGCTTAGCAGTTTCAGAGACCCAGTACTTC
>NA|TRBV19|TRBJ2-7|NA
CASSKRLRADRSYEQYF
TGTGCCAGTAGTAAGAGACTCAGGGCCGATCGGTCCTACGAGCAGTACTTC
>NA|TRBV5-1|TRBJ2-1|NA
CASSPGHTSYNEQFF
TGCGCCAGCAGCCCGGGGCATACCTCCTACAATGAGCAGTTCTTC
>TRBD1|TRBV29-1|TRBJ1-2|NA
CSVYTGQGYGYTF
TGCAGCGTCTATACGGGACAGGGATACGGCTACACCTTC
>TRBD1|TRBV29-1|TRBJ1-1|NA
CSAWTGGTEAFF
TGCAGCGCCTGGACAGGGGGCACTGAAGCTTTCTTT
>TRBD1|TRBV5-4|TRBJ2-2|few
CASSGTGNTGELFF
TGTGCCAGCAGTGGGACAGGGAACACCGGGGAGCTGTTTTTT
>NA|TRBV4-1|TRBJ2-7|few
CASSHPLSSSYEQYF
TGCGCCAGCAGCCACCCCCTAAGTAGCTCCTACGAGCAGTACTTC
>TRBD2|TRBV9|TRBJ2-1|NA
CASSLTGLAGDVLNEQFF
TGTGCCAGCAGCTTAACTGGACTAGCGGGGGATGTTCTGAATGAGCAGTTCTTC
>TRBD1|TRBV5-5|TRBJ1-2|once
CASSLGGGAFDYGYTF
TGTGCCAGCAGCTTGGGAGGGGGCGCCTTTGACTATGGCTACACCTTC
>TRBD1|TRBV5-5|TRBJ1-1|NA
CASSAVRGGVGDTEAFF
TGTGCCAGCAGCGCGGTAAGAGGGGGCGTGGGGGACACTGAAGCTTTCTTT
>TRBD1|TRBV5-1|TRBJ2-7|NA
CASSTGGTYEQYF
TGCGCCAGCAGTACAGGGGGGACCTACGAGCAGTACTTC
>NA|TRBV11-2|TRBJ1-1|NA
CASSPWTGNTEAFF
TGTGCCAGCAGCCCATGGACGGGGAACACTGAAGCTTTCTTT
>NA|TRBV19|TRBJ2-4|once
CASSIPAGLNAIQYF
TGTGCCAGTAGTATACCCGCGGGACTCAACGCCATTCAGTACTTC
>TRBD1|TRBV2|TRBJ2-7|few
CATSRNRDSSYEQYF
TGTGCCACCTCTCGGAACCGGGACAGCTCCTACGAGCAGTACTTC
>NA|TRBV29-1|TRBJ1-1|NA
CSVSLVTGPLLYTEAFF
TGCAGCGTCTCCTTGGTCACCGGCCCACTTTTGTACACTGAAGCTTTCTTT
>NA|TRBV5-1|TRBJ2-5|NA
CASSLSGTTEETQYF
TGCGCCAGCAGCCTCTCCGGGACGACAGAAGAGACCCAGTACTTC
>TRBD1|TRBV7-8|TRBJ2-5|few
CASSILTGGLETQYF
TGTGCCAGCAGCATCCTCACAGGGGGCCTAGAGACCCAGTACTTC
>NA|TRBV30|TRBJ2-5|NA
CAWSSWGKETQYF
TGTGCCTGGAGTTCCTGGGGAAAAGAGACCCAGTACTTC
>TRBD1|TRBV19|TRBJ1-2|NA
CASSARRTGGNYGYTF
TGTGCCAGTAGTGCAAGGAGGACAGGGGGTAACTATGGCTACACCTTC
>NA|TRBV9|TRBJ1-1|few
CASSVGSIMNTEAFF
TGTGCCAGCAGCGTAGGATCGATAATGAACACTGAAGCTTTCTTT
>NA|TRBV27|TRBJ2-1|NA
CASSLNYPYFYNEQFF
TGTGCCAGCAGTTTAAACTATCCTTATTTCTACAATGAGCAGTTCTTC
>NA|TRBV7-9|TRBJ2-1|NA
CASSLSGYNEQFF
TGTGCCAGCAGCCTCTCAGGTTACAATGAGCAGTTCTTC
>NA|TRBV5-6|TRBJ1-5|NA
CASSRGIGNQPQHF
TGTGCCAGCAGTAGGGGTATTGGCAATCAGCCCCAGCATTTT
>TRBD2|TRBV30|TRBJ2-6|NA
CACPVAGGSSGANVLTF
TGTGCCTGTCCCGTAGCGGGGGGGAGCTCTGGGGCCAACGTCCTGACTTTC
>TRBD1|TRBV2|TRBJ2-2|NA
CASSGQGRNTGELFF
TGTGCCAGCAGCGGACAGGGCAGGAACACCGGGGAGCTGTTTTTT
>NA|TRBV5-4|TRBJ1-1|NA
CASRNRAEAFF
TGTGCCAGCAGGAACAGGGCGGAAGCTTTCTTT
>NA|TRBV29-1|TRBJ1-1|few
CSALYTEAFF
TGCAGCGCCCTTTACACTGAAGCTTTCTTT
>TRBD1|TRBV19|TRBJ2-2|NA
CASSSIGGANTGELFF
TGTGCCAGTAGTAGTATAGGGGGCGCGAACACCGGGGAGCTGTTTTTT
>NA|TRBV6-6|TRBJ2-7|NA
CASSDQGYEQYF
TGTGCCAGCAGTGACCAGGGTTACGAGCAGTACTTC
>NA|TRBV7-2|TRBJ2-7|few
CASSLIAYEQYF
TGTGCCAGCAGCTTAATTGCCTACGAGCAGTACTTC
>NA|TRBV7-9|TRBJ1-1|NA
CASSKGPGEAFF
TGTGCCAGCAGCAAGGGGCCAGGTGAAGCTTTCTTT
>TRBD1|TRBV10-3|TRBJ1-2|NA
CATRSGTGVYYGYTF
TGTGCCACCCGCTCCGGGACAGGGGTCTACTATGGCTACACCTTC
>NA|TRBV14|TRBJ1-1|NA
CASSQEAIGTEAFF
TGTGCCAGCAGCCAAGAGGCTATAGGGACTGAAGCTTTCTTT
>NA|TRBV15|TRBJ2-5|NA
CATSRDLGSAGTQYF
TGTGCCACCAGCAGAGATTTGGGTAGCGCAGGGACCCAGTACTTC
>NA|TRBV18|TRBJ2-7|NA
CASSSTPSGEQYF
TGTGCCAGCTCATCAACCCCCAGCGGCGAGCAGTACTTC
>TRBD1|TRBV9|TRBJ1-6|few
CASSTGDRGSYNSPLHF
TGTGCCAGCAGCACTGGGGACAGGGGCTCCTATAATTCACCCCTCCACTTT
>NA|TRBV5-5|TRBJ2-3|NA
CASSFGRTDTQYF
TGTGCCAGCAGCTTCGGCCGGACCGATACGCAGTATTTT
>NA|TRBV15|TRBJ2-7|NA
CATSRDPDSYEQYF
TGTGCCACCAGCAGAGATCCGGATTCCTACGAGCAGTACTTC
>NA|TRBV5-6|TRBJ2-1|few
CASRYTSTNDNEQFF
TGTGCCAGCAGATACACTAGCACCAACGACAATGAGCAGTTCTTC
>TRBD1|TRBV5-4|TRBJ2-1|NA
CASSSPGQSDRGYNEQFF
TGTGCCAGCAGCTCCCCCGGTCAGTCGGACAGGGGGTACAATGAGCAGTTCTTC